The T cell receptor beta chain described here comes from a study of T cells in Graves' hyperthyroidism and ophthalmopathy. Amplified regions were TCR beta CDR3 sequences from RNA transcripts. The HTBI primer set served for first-round RT-PCR of the TCR CDR3. One entry per CDR3 protein results from TCRdb running MiXCR on the multiplex PCR reads. The sample yields about 590,000 distinct CDR3 sequences, more than 13% seen once. V dropped 3 bases and J dropped 2; count of bases not matched to a gene: 3. The CDR3 runs to 14 residues. Germline CDR1 KGHDR, CDR2 SFDVKD. Not enrolled were patients with uncontrolled infection, other autoimmune disease, pregnancy or lactation.

The J gene is TRBJ2-7, the V gene TRBV24-1; 7 bases agree with TRBD1. Sample: blood. The receptor was derived from a woman between 18 and 29 years old with Graves' ophthalmopathy. In nucleotides, the CDR3 is TGTGCCACCAGTGATGTGGGACAGACCTACGAGCAGTACTTC. It is translated as CATSDVGQTYEQYF.